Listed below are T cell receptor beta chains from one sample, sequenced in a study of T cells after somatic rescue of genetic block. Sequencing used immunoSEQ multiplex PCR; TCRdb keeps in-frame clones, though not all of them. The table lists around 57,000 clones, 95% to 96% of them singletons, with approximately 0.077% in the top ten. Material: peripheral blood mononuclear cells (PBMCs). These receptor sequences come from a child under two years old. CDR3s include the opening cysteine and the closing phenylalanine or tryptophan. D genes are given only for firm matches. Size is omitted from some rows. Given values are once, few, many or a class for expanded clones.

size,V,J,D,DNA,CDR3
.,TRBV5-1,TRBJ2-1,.,TGCGCCAGCAGCTTCGACAGGTACAATGAGCAGTTCTTC,CASSFDRYNEQFF
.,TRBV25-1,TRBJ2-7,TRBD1,TGTGCCAGCAGTGAAGGGGACAGGGTCTACGAGCAGTACTTC,CASSEGDRVYEQYF
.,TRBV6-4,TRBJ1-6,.,TGTGCCGCACCACTCGGGGGGCGGGATTCACCCCTCCACTTT,CAAPLGGRDSPLHF
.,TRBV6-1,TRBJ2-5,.,TGTGCCAGCAGTGGGGCAGGGAGAGAGACCCAGTACTTC,CASSGAGRETQYF
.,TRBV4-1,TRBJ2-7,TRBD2,TGCGCCAGCAGCCACCCGGGACTAGCGGGAAGGTACGAGCAGTACTTC,CASSHPGLAGRYEQYF
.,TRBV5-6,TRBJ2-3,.,TGTGCCAGCACTACTTACACAGATACGCAGTATTTT,CASTTYTDTQYF
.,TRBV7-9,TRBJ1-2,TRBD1,TGTGCCAGCAGCAGACAGGGGGTAAGATATGGCTACACCTTC,CASSRQGVRYGYTF
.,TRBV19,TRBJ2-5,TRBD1,TGTGCCAGTAGTATAGTCAGGGGGCGCGGAGAGACCCAGTACTTC,CASSIVRGRGETQYF
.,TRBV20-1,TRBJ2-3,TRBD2,TGCAGTGCTGGGACTAGCGAGGCGCAGTATTTT,CSAGTSEAQYF
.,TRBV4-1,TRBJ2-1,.,TGCGCCAGCAGCCAAGCTCTCGGGTCCTACAATGAGCAGTTCTTC,CASSQALGSYNEQFF
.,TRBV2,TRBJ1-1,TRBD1,TGTGCCAGCAGGGCCTCCGGGACAGGGGGGAATGAAGCTTTCTTT,CASRASGTGGNEAFF
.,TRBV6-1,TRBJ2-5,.,TGTGCCAGCAGTCGTCGATGGGGGCAAGAGACCCAGTACTTC,CASSRRWGQETQYF
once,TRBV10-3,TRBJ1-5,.,TGTGCCATCAGTGAGCCGGGGCCGGCCGGGGATCAGCCCCAGCATTTT,CAISEPGPAGDQPQHF
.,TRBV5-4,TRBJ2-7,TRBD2,TGTGCCAGCAGCTCTAGCGGGAGGGCCTACGAGCAGTACTTC,CASSSSGRAYEQYF
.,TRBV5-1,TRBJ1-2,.,TGCGCCAGCAGCTTGGGGGTACAGCTTAACTATGGCTACACCTTC,CASSLGVQLNYGYTF
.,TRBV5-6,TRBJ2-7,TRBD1,TGTGCCAGCAGTACCGGGACAGGGGGCGAGCAGTACTTC,CASSTGTGGEQYF
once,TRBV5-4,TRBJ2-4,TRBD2,TGTGCCAGCAGCTTGGATGTAGCGGGAGGGCCTAGAAACATTCAGTACTTC,CASSLDVAGGPRNIQYF
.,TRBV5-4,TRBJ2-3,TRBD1,TGTGCCAGCAGCAACGACAGGGAACGGGGTTTT,CASSNDRERGF
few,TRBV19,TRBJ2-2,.,TGTGCCAGTAGTATAGGGGGGAACACCGGGGAGCTGTTTTTT,CASSIGGNTGELFF
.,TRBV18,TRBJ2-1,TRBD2,TGTGCCAGCTCTTCTAGCGGGAGGGGTAATGAGCAGTTCTTC,CASSSSGRGNEQFF
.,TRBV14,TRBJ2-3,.,TGTGCCAGCAGTCACGTGGGAGATACGCAGTATTTT,CASSHVGDTQYF
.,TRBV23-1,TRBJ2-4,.,TGCGCCAGCAGTCAATATCGAGGAGCCAAAAACATTCAGTACTTC,CASSQYRGAKNIQYF
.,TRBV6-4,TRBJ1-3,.,TGTGCCAGCAGTGAAGCGGGGGTACTTGGAAACACCATATATTTT,CASSEAGVLGNTIYF
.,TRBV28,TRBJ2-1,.,TGTGCCAGCAGTGCCCGACGATACGGCAATGAGCAGTTCTTC,CASSARRYGNEQFF
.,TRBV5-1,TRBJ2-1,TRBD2,TGCGCCAGCATCGGGGGACTAGCGGAGGACAATGAGCAGTTCTTC,CASIGGLAEDNEQFF
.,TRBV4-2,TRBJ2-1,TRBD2,TGTGCCAGCAGCCCCGGACTAGCGAGGGGTAGCAATGAGCAGTTCTTC,CASSPGLARGSNEQFF
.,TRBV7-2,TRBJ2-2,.,TGTGCCAGCAGCTTTTCGACCGGGGAGCTGTTTTTT,CASSFSTGELFF
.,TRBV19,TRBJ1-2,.,TGTGCCAGTAGTATTGGGCGGGTCTATGGCTACACCTTC,CASSIGRVYGYTF
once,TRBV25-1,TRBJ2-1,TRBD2,TGTGCCAGCACTGCGCGGACTAGCGGGAGGTACAATGAGCAGTTCTTC,CASTARTSGRYNEQFF
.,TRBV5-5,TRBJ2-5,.,TGTGCCAGCAGCTTGGTCACGGGAGTGGAGACCCAGTACTTC,CASSLVTGVETQYF
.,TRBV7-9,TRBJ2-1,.,TGTGCCAGCAGCTTGGGCGGGGTTTTACATGAGCAGTTCTTC,CASSLGGVLHEQFF
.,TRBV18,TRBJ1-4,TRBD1,TGTGCCAGCTCATCAAAGGGCGGACAGGGAGGCGAAAAACTGTTTTTT,CASSSKGGQGGEKLFF
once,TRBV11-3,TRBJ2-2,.,TGTGCCAGCAGCTTAGGGCACTACACCGGGGAGCTGTTTTTT,CASSLGHYTGELFF
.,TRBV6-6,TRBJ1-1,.,TGTGCCAGCAGTTTTCTACAGGGAAGGAACACTGAAGCTTTCTTT,CASSFLQGRNTEAFF
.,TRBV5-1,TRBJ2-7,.,TGCGCCAGCAGCCGAGACTACGAGCAGTACTTC,CASSRDYEQYF
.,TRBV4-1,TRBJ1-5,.,TGCGCCAGCAGCCATTACCGGGACAGCAATCAGCCCCAGCATTTT,CASSHYRDSNQPQHF
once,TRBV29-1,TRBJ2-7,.,TGCAGCGGGGGACGAAATTCCTACGAGCAGTACTTC,CSGGRNSYEQYF
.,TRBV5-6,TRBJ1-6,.,TGTGCCAGCAGCTGGCAGGGGATTGGAACACCCCTCCACTTT,CASSWQGIGTPLHF
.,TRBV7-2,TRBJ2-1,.,TGTGCCAGCAGCGGAACAGGTCCGACCTACAATGAGCAGTTCTTC,CASSGTGPTYNEQFF
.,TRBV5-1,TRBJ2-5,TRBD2,TGCGCCAGCAGCTTGCTAGCGGGAGCTTTCGAGACCCAGTACTTC,CASSLLAGAFETQYF
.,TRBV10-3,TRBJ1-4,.,TGTGCCATCAGTGAGTCGACGGAAGAAAAACTGTTTTTT,CAISESTEEKLFF
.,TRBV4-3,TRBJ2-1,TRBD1,TGCGCCAGCAGCCTCGGACAGGTTTACAATGAGCAGTTCTTC,CASSLGQVYNEQFF